A selection of T cell receptor beta chains follows, all from one sample in a study of shared clonotypes between healthy human individuals. Some clones are missing from TCRdb's copy, which holds only in-frame ones; the method was immunoSEQ multiplex PCR. This sample carries around 2.1 million clones, 85% to 95% of them seen once, and the ten largest clones take roughly 1.8%. Source material: naive CD8+ T cells from PBMCs. Receptors originate from a man between 18 and 29 years old in good health. Some clones in this sample may be carry-over from other donors' samples. Each CDR3 is given with its conserved first and last residue. Fields, in order: J gene, D gene, V gene, CDR3 protein. A D gene is named only where the DNA matches it firmly.

j_gene: TRBJ2-7
d_gene: TRBD1
v_gene: TRBV6-1
CDR3aa: CASRFPGTGLDEQYF

j_gene: TRBJ1-1
d_gene: NA
v_gene: TRBV2
CDR3aa: CASSDEGLLNTEAFF

j_gene: TRBJ1-1
d_gene: NA
v_gene: TRBV7-6
CDR3aa: CASSLWGNTEAFF

j_gene: TRBJ2-4
d_gene: NA
v_gene: TRBV9
CDR3aa: CASSSATGFGKNIQYF

j_gene: TRBJ2-2
d_gene: NA
v_gene: TRBV2
CDR3aa: CASSEVPATGELFF

j_gene: TRBJ2-2
d_gene: TRBD2
v_gene: TRBV2
CDR3aa: CASSRLAGGPNGELFF

j_gene: TRBJ2-2
d_gene: TRBD1
v_gene: TRBV27
CDR3aa: CASSFLTGGPTGELFF

j_gene: TRBJ2-7
d_gene: NA
v_gene: TRBV6-5
CDR3aa: CAIPRGEQSF

j_gene: TRBJ2-5
d_gene: NA
v_gene: TRBV9
CDR3aa: CASSPRTTREETQYF

j_gene: TRBJ2-7
d_gene: TRBD1
v_gene: TRBV27
CDR3aa: CASSTTGAQYEQYF

j_gene: TRBJ2-2
d_gene: TRBD1
v_gene: TRBV19
CDR3aa: CASSIRTGGGELFF

j_gene: TRBJ1-4
d_gene: NA
v_gene: TRBV7-9
CDR3aa: CASSPQGPRGEKLFF

j_gene: TRBJ2-7
d_gene: TRBD2
v_gene: TRBV11-2
CDR3aa: CASSLSGRAYEQYF

j_gene: TRBJ2-7
d_gene: TRBD2
v_gene: TRBV2
CDR3aa: CASRGREAYEQYF

j_gene: TRBJ2-7
d_gene: TRBD2
v_gene: TRBV7-3
CDR3aa: CASSLTAGVIDEQYF

j_gene: TRBJ1-2
d_gene: NA
v_gene: TRBV11-2
CDR3aa: CASSPSDRPNYGYTF

j_gene: TRBJ2-7
d_gene: NA
v_gene: TRBV9
CDR3aa: CASSGTGAGSYEQYF

j_gene: TRBJ2-2
d_gene: NA
v_gene: TRBV7-6
CDR3aa: CASSLLSGSRELFF

j_gene: TRBJ2-4
d_gene: TRBD1
v_gene: TRBV15
CDR3aa: CATSFRTGSKNIQYF

j_gene: TRBJ2-7
d_gene: TRBD2
v_gene: TRBV10-3
CDR3aa: CAISSGESSYEQYF

j_gene: TRBJ2-7
d_gene: TRBD2
v_gene: TRBV5-1
CDR3aa: CASSPGLAGSGYEQYF

j_gene: TRBJ2-7
d_gene: TRBD2
v_gene: TRBV27
CDR3aa: CASSLSYGLAGGPEQYF

j_gene: TRBJ1-2
d_gene: NA
v_gene: TRBV27
CDR3aa: CASSLVGANYGYTF

j_gene: TRBJ2-7
d_gene: NA
v_gene: TRBV5-1
CDR3aa: CASSLEVGALLDEQYF

j_gene: TRBJ2-7
d_gene: NA
v_gene: TRBV5-1
CDR3aa: CASSLRSSSYEQYF

j_gene: TRBJ1-1
d_gene: NA
v_gene: TRBV29-1
CDR3aa: CSVEDSALNTEAFF

j_gene: TRBJ2-5
d_gene: NA
v_gene: TRBV7-9
CDR3aa: CASSVILNGTQYF

j_gene: TRBJ1-1
d_gene: TRBD1
v_gene: TRBV14
CDR3aa: CASTHGDRVTEAFF

j_gene: TRBJ2-7
d_gene: TRBD1
v_gene: TRBV19
CDR3aa: CASSEGTGDNYEQYF

j_gene: TRBJ2-7
d_gene: NA
v_gene: TRBV5-6
CDR3aa: CASSHTGYEQYF

j_gene: TRBJ2-7
d_gene: TRBD2
v_gene: TRBV27
CDR3aa: CASSTHNTSLAGGRYEQYF

j_gene: TRBJ2-7
d_gene: NA
v_gene: TRBV5-6
CDR3aa: CASSPPGRMRNYEQYF

j_gene: TRBJ2-7
d_gene: NA
v_gene: TRBV7-6
CDR3aa: CASSLGADEQYF

j_gene: TRBJ1-2
d_gene: NA
v_gene: TRBV27
CDR3aa: CASSLGLHYGYTF

j_gene: TRBJ2-6
d_gene: NA
v_gene: TRBV9
CDR3aa: CASSAGAGSGANVLTF

j_gene: TRBJ2-2
d_gene: TRBD2
v_gene: TRBV28
CDR3aa: CASSGERERIRAGELFF

j_gene: TRBJ2-1
d_gene: TRBD1
v_gene: TRBV27
CDR3aa: CASGDRDSYNEQFF

j_gene: TRBJ2-3
d_gene: NA
v_gene: TRBV19
CDR3aa: CASSIILGQDTQYF

j_gene: TRBJ2-2
d_gene: TRBD1
v_gene: TRBV6-6
CDR3aa: CASSHGTGPTGELFF

j_gene: TRBJ1-2
d_gene: NA
v_gene: TRBV27
CDR3aa: CASSPRERLYGYTF

j_gene: TRBJ2-7
d_gene: TRBD2
v_gene: TRBV27
CDR3aa: CASSLGLAGTYEQYF

j_gene: TRBJ1-1
d_gene: NA
v_gene: TRBV19
CDR3aa: CASSIVGFSTEAFF

j_gene: TRBJ2-1
d_gene: TRBD1
v_gene: TRBV5-8
CDR3aa: CASSLWGQGAYNEQFF

j_gene: TRBJ2-3
d_gene: NA
v_gene: TRBV7-3
CDR3aa: CASSLTPGYGRETDTQYF

j_gene: TRBJ2-5
d_gene: TRBD2
v_gene: TRBV27
CDR3aa: CASSLVGLASAETQYF

j_gene: TRBJ2-7
d_gene: TRBD2
v_gene: TRBV29-1
CDR3aa: CSVEGGRGSYEQYF

j_gene: TRBJ2-3
d_gene: TRBD2
v_gene: TRBV10-3
CDR3aa: CAISESPSGRINTQYF

j_gene: TRBJ2-2
d_gene: NA
v_gene: TRBV19
CDR3aa: CASRATVGADTGELFF

j_gene: TRBJ2-1
d_gene: TRBD2
v_gene: TRBV5-1
CDR3aa: CASSLKCSGRVLVKGEGYEQFF

j_gene: TRBJ2-7
d_gene: NA
v_gene: TRBV15
CDR3aa: CATHDSNGYEQYF

j_gene: TRBJ2-7
d_gene: NA
v_gene: TRBV5-1
CDR3aa: CASRRDGSYEQYF

j_gene: TRBJ2-2
d_gene: NA
v_gene: TRBV4-2
CDR3aa: CASSHSVNTGELFF

j_gene: TRBJ2-7
d_gene: TRBD2
v_gene: TRBV2
CDR3aa: CASSDSGLAGSEQYF

j_gene: TRBJ1-1
d_gene: NA
v_gene: TRBV28
CDR3aa: CASSLRLAGTEAFF

j_gene: TRBJ1-1
d_gene: NA
v_gene: TRBV25-1
CDR3aa: CASSEYGRGREAFF

j_gene: TRBJ2-2
d_gene: TRBD1
v_gene: TRBV29-1
CDR3aa: CSALPGTGPITGELFF

j_gene: TRBJ1-1
d_gene: NA
v_gene: TRBV9
CDR3aa: CASSSGTALNTEAFF

j_gene: TRBJ1-2
d_gene: NA
v_gene: TRBV5-1
CDR3aa: CASSLNEGDYTF

j_gene: TRBJ2-7
d_gene: NA
v_gene: TRBV6-4
CDR3aa: CASIGQYEQYF